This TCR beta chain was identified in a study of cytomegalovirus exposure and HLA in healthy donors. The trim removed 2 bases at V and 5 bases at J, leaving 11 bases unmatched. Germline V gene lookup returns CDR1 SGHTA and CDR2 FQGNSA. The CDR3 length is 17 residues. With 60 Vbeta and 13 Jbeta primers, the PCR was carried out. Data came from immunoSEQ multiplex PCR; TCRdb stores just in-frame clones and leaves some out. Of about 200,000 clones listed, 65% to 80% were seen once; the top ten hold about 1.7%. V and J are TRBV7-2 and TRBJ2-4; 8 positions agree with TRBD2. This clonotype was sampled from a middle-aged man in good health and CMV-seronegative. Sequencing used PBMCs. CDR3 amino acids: CASSLFWTRGAENIQYF. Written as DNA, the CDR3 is TGTGCCAGCAGCTTATTTTGGACGCGGGGGGCCGAAAACATTCAGTACTTC. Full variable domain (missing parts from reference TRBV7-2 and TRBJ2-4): GAGVSQSPSNKVTEKGKDVELRCDPISGHTALYWYRQSLGQGLEFLIYFQGNSAPDKSGLPSDRFSAERTGGSVSTLTIQRTQQEDSAVYLCASSLFWTRGAENIQYFGAGTRLSVL.